The clone carrying this T cell receptor (beta chain) was seen repeatedly, ten times or more. V lost 7 bases and J lost 1; bases outside the gene matches: 10. The CDR3 length is 16 residues. Germline V gene sequence: CDR1 MDHEN, CDR2 SYDVKM. Researchers amplified the TCR beta CDR3 regions from RNA transcripts. Initially, a first-round RT-PCR of the TCR CDR3 employed the HTBI primer set. Using its own MiXCR run on the multiplex PCR reads, TCRdb lists one record per CDR3 protein. The table lists 20,000 to 30,000 distinct CDR3 sequences, under 55% of them singletons. This entry is derived from a study of T cells in Graves' hyperthyroidism and ophthalmopathy. The overall study: Sampling of peripheral blood happened at initial diagnosis, prior to any treatment.

V gene TRBV28 combines with J gene TRBJ1-5; TRBD1 matches 7 bases. The sequence was collected from a woman in her forties with Graves' hyperthyroidism that later progressed to Graves' ophthalmopathy. What was sequenced was blood. The CDR3 region has the DNA TGTGCCAGCACCCCGGCGGAGGGGGCGAGCAATCAGCCCCAGCATTTT. Translation gives CASTPAEGASNQPQHF.